The sequence of this T cell receptor beta chain was determined in a study of control samples from healthy donors and cancer patients. V dropped 4 bases and J dropped 7 bases, with 14 bases sitting between them. Germline CDR1 is SGHAT and CDR2 is FQNNGV. The CDR3 length is 14 residues. Sequencing used immunoSEQ multiplex PCR; TCRdb keeps in-frame clones, though not all of them. Of 110,000 to 150,000 clones in the sample, 89% are singletons; the top ten hold around 4.9%. The rearrangement uses TRBV11-2 and TRBJ2-1; D tentatively reads TRBD1 or TRBD2 (5 bases each). The TCR sequence derives from a young man in good health. Sequences were obtained from blood. This chain's CDR3 is CASSWGRTRNEQFF. As DNA, the CDR3 is TGTGCCAGCAGCTGGGGACGTACTAGAAATGAGCAGTTCTTC.